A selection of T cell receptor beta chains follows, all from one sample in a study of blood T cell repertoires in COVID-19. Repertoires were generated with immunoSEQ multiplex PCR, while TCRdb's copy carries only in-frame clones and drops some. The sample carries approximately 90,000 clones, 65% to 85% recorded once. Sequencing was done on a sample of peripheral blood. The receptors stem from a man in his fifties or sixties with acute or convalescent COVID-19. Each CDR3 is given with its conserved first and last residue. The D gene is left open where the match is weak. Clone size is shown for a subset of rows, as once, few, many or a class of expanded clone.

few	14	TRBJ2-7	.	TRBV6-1	TGTGCCAGCAGTGAAGCGCCCAGGGACTACGAGCAGTACTTC	CASSEAPRDYEQYF
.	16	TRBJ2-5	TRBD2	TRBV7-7	TGTGCTAGCAGCTATTCGACTAGCGGGGGACAAGAGACCCAGTACTTC	CASSYSTSGGQETQYF
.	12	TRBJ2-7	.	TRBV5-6	TGTGCCAGCAGTCACAGTCCCTACGAGCAGTACTTC	CASSHSPYEQYF
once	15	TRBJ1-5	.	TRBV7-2	TGTGCCAGCAGCTTAGTGGCGGCAGAATATCAGCCCCAGCATTTT	CASSLVAAEYQPQHF
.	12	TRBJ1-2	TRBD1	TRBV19	TGTGCCAGTAGGACAGGGACTCGTGGCTACACCTTC	CASRTGTRGYTF
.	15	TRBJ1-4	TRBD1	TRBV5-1	TGCGCCAGCAGCCTCCAGGGGGCAACTAATGAAAAACTGTTTTTT	CASSLQGATNEKLFF
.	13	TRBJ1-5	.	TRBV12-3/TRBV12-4	TGTGCCAGCAGTTTAAGAGAAAATCAGCCCCAGCATTTT	CASSLRENQPQHF
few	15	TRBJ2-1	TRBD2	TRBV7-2	TGTGCCAGCAGCTTAGTGGGGACTACTGATTCGGAGCAGTTCTTC	CASSLVGTTDSEQFF
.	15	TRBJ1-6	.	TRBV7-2	TGTGCCAGCAGCCCCACTTCAGGATATACAATCCCCCTCCACTTT	CASSPTSGYTIPLHF
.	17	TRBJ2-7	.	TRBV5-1	TGCGCCAGCAGCTCCCGACAGGTCCTCGACCCCAATTACGAGCAGTACTTC	CASSSRQVLDPNYEQYF
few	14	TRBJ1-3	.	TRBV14	TGTGCCAGCAGCCAATCAGCGAGGGGGAACACCATATATTTT	CASSQSARGNTIYF
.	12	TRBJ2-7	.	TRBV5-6	TGTGCCAGCAGCCTCGTGTCCTACGAGCAGTACTTC	CASSLVSYEQYF
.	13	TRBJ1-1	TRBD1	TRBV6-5	TGTGCCAGCAGGCGACAGGGGGGGACTGAAGCTTTCTTT	CASRRQGGTEAFF
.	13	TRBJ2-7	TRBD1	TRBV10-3	TGTGCCTCCACTCGGGACAGCTCCTACGAGCAGTACTTC	CASTRDSSYEQYF
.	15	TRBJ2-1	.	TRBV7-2	TGTGCCAGCAGCTTAAACGGGAGAACCTACAATGAGCAGTTCTTC	CASSLNGRTYNEQFF
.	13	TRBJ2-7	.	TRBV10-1	TGCGCCAGCAGTGAGATGGCATACTACGAGCAGTACTTC	CASSEMAYYEQYF
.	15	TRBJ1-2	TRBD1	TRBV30	TGTGCCTGGAGTGTGATCGGGACAGGCCCTCTTGGCTACACCTTC	CAWSVIGTGPLGYTF
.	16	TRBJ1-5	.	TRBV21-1	TGTGCCAGCAGCAATCCCGACGGCAGGGTCTTTTTACCCCAGCATTTT	CASSNPDGRVFLPQHF
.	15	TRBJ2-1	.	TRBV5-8	TGTGCCAGCAGCTTGGCTATGACGGGAACTATTGAGCAGTTCTTC	CASSLAMTGTIEQFF
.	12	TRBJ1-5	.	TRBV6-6	TGTGCCAGCAGGGGCGAGGGTTCGCCCCAGCATTTT	CASRGEGSPQHF
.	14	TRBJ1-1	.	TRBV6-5	TGTGCCAGCAGTTACTCGAGGGAAAGGTCTGAAGCTTTCTTT	CASSYSRERSEAFF
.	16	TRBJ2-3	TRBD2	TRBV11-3	TGTGCCAGCAGCTCTGGGACTAGCGGGAGCACAGATACGCAGTATTTT	CASSSGTSGSTDTQYF
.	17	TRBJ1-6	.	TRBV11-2	TGTGCCAGCAGCTTAGGAAGGGCAGGGGCTACAAATTCACCCCTCCACTTT	CASSLGRAGATNSPLHF
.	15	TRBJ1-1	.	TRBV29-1	TGCAGCGTTCGGGGAGAGAGCTTCGCGAACACTGAAGCTTTCTTT	CSVRGESFANTEAFF
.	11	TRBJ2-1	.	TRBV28	TGTGCCAGCCAAATTAGCCATGAGCAGTTCTTC	CASQISHEQFF
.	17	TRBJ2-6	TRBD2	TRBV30	TGTGCCTGGAGTCCGAGCGGGGGGCCGTCGGGGGCCAACGTCCTGACTTTC	CAWSPSGGPSGANVLTF
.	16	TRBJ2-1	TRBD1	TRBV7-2	TGTGCCAGCAGCTACCGGGACAGGGTGACCTACAATGAGCAGTTCTTC	CASSYRDRVTYNEQFF
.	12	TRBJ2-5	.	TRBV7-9	TGTGCCAGCAGCCCTGACGGGGAGACCCAGTACTTC	CASSPDGETQYF
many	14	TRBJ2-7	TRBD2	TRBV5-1	TGCGCCAGCAGCCCGGGACTAGCGGGACACGAGCAGTACTTC	CASSPGLAGHEQYF
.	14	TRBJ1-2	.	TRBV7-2	TGTGCCAGCAGCATTTCACCAGGGGTCGGAGGCTACACCTTC	CASSISPGVGGYTF
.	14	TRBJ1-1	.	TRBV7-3	TGTGCCAGCAGGCGCGAGGGGAGGGACACTGAAGCTTTCTTT	CASRREGRDTEAFF
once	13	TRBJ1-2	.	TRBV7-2	TGTGCCAGCAGCTTCGACAGAGCCAGGGGCTACACCTTC	CASSFDRARGYTF
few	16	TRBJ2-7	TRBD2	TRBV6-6	TGTGCCAGCAGCCTCCCCGGGACTAGCGGGGCCTACGAGCAGTACTTC	CASSLPGTSGAYEQYF
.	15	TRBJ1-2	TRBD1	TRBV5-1	TGCGCCAGCAGTGAGGGACAGGAAGCTTTCTATGGCTACACCTTC	CASSEGQEAFYGYTF
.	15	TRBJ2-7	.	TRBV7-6	TGTGCCAGCAGCCCCTTCGCGGGGACCTCCTACGAGCAGTACTTC	CASSPFAGTSYEQYF
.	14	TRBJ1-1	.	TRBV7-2	TGTGCCAGCAGCCCATCATGGACAGTCCCTGAAGCTTTCTTT	CASSPSWTVPEAFF
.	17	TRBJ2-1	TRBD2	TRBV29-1	TGCAGCGTTGGTTCCCAGCGGGGGGTACCGGGGTACAATGAGCAGTTCTTC	CSVGSQRGVPGYNEQFF
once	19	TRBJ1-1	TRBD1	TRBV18	TGTGCCAGCTCACCACCCCGGACAGGAGGGATGCTTGCGAACACTGAAGCTTTCTTT	CASSPPRTGGMLANTEAFF
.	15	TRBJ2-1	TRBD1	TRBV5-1	TGCGCCAGCAGCTTGGTTCAGGGGGCCTACAATGAGCAGTTCTTC	CASSLVQGAYNEQFF
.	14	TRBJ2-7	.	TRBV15	TGTGCCACCAGCAGAGACCACATGTCGGGCGAGCAGTACTTC	CATSRDHMSGEQYF
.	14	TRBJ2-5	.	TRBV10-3	TGTGCCATCAGTGAGTCCTATTTGTCCGAGGCCCAGTACTTC	CAISESYLSEAQYF